A single sample gave rise to the 16 T cell receptor beta chains below, sequenced in a study of T cell responses to AZD1222 COVID-19 vaccine. Sequenced by immunoSEQ multiplex PCR; TCRdb stores in-frame clones only, minus some. The sample holds some 30,000 clones, approximately 90% seen once. This sample comprised peripheral blood, obtained on day 0 of AZD1222 vaccination. Source of these receptors: an adult in good health.

This chain joins TRBV7-2 and TRBJ1-2; 12 bases map to TRBD1. The germline CDR1 and CDR2 sequences are SGHTA and FQGNSA. The CDR3 spans 14 residues. Trimming took 0 bases from V and 10 from J; bases not matched to a gene: 3. The CDR3 region has the DNA TGTGCCAGCAGCTTAGCCGGGACAGGGGGCAACTACACCTTC. Translating gives CASSLAGTGGNYTF.

Only one count was recorded for this clone. The rearrangement joins TRBV4-2 to TRBJ1-2; 10 bases align to TRBD1. This CDR3 has 16 residues. Trimming removed 1 base from V and 6 bases from J; junction bases left unmatched: 8. The germline V gene encodes CDR1 LGHNA and CDR2 YNFKEQ. Here the CDR3 reads CASSQVGGTGADGYTF. CDR3 nucleotides: TGTGCCAGCAGCCAAGTAGGGGGGACAGGGGCCGATGGCTACACCTTC.

The chain employs TRBV5-1 and TRBJ2-7, with TRBD1 identical over 10 bases. V lost 4 bases and J lost 4; bases outside the gene matches: 8. Germline loops: CDR1 SGHRS, CDR2 YFSETQ. This CDR3 comprises 15 residues. The CDR3 spells CASSTETGGRYEQYF. In DNA, the CDR3 is TGCGCCAGCAGCACCGAGACAGGGGGCAGATACGAGCAGTACTTC.

The genes are TRBV6-4 and TRBJ1-5; tentative D call: TRBD1 (5 bases). Per the germline V gene, CDR1 is MRHNA and CDR2 is SNTAGT. Trimming pared 3 bases from V and 5 bases from J, leaving 8 bases between. The CDR3 length is 13 residues. Here the CDR3 DNA reads TGTGCCAGCAGTGAAAGCAGGGATCAGCCCCAGCATTTT. Translated: CASSESRDQPQHF.

In nucleotides, the CDR3 is TGTGCCAGCAGTTTGGAGGCGAACACTGAAGCTTTCTTT. Residues: CASSLEANTEAFF. The V and J genes are TRBV6-5 and TRBJ1-1; D call uncertain. CDR1 MNHEY and CDR2 SVGAGI come from the germline V gene. The V gene lost 4 bases and the J gene lost 1 base, with 7 bases spanning the gap. The length of the CDR3 is 13 residues.

The chain is built from TRBV7-2 and TRBJ1-2, with D possibly being TRBD1 (5 bases). V lost 5 bases to trimming and J lost 5 bases, with 15 bases between them. CDR3 size: 14 residues. Germline V gives CDR1 SGHTA, CDR2 FQGNSA. The CDR3 sequence: CASSVSTPGYGYTF. The CDR3 region has the DNA TGTGCCAGCAGCGTATCCACCCCAGGGTATGGCTACACCTTC.

This clone showed up just once. The chain couples TRBV5-4 to TRBJ2-3, with D maybe TRBD1 (5 bases). Germline V gene data show CDR1 as SGHNT and CDR2 as YYREEE (reference sequence). V gave up 1 base and J gave up 6 bases, with 12 bases separating them. The length of the CDR3 is 14 residues. The CDR3 protein is CASSLQGSADTQYF. Here the CDR3 DNA reads TGTGCCAGCAGCTTGCAGGGTTCGGCCGATACGCAGTATTTT.

The chain couples TRBV4-3 to TRBJ2-7; 13 bases agree with TRBD2. The CDR3 spans 15 residues. J lost 1 base, V lost 4 bases, and 1 base had no gene match. Germline V CDR1 and CDR2: LGHNA, YSLEER. CDR3 protein: CASSRGLAGSYEQYF. CDR3 nucleotide sequence: TGCGCCAGCAGCCGGGGACTAGCGGGGTCCTACGAGCAGTACTTC.

The J gene is TRBJ1-6, the V gene TRBV9; 10 bases line up with TRBD1. J was trimmed by 11 bases and V by 4 bases; bases with no gene match: 12. Per germline, CDR1 SGDLS and CDR2 YYNGEE. The CDR3 has 16 residues. The CDR3 loop reads CASSPGADRGPAPLHF. In DNA form, the CDR3 reads TGTGCCAGCAGCCCTGGGGCCGACAGGGGGCCGGCACCCCTCCACTTT.

V usage is TRBV27 and J usage is TRBJ2-3; D is unresolved. The CDR3 has 13 amino acids. Germline V gene sequence: CDR1 MNHEY, CDR2 SMNVEV (reference sequence). V lost 2 bases and J lost 4, with 7 bases in between. CDR3 region: CASSLTRADTQYF. The CDR3 nucleotides read TGTGCCAGCAGTTTAACCCGCGCAGATACGCAGTATTTT.

The chain recombines TRBV7-9 with TRBJ2-7; either TRBD1 or TRBD2 may fit D (5 bases each). Germline assignment: CDR1 SEHNR and CDR2 FQNEAQ (reference sequence). CDR3 length equals 14 residues. V lost 4 bases to trimming and J lost 6 bases, with 16 bases between them. The CDR3 region is CASSSDGATAEQYF. DNA of the CDR3: TGTGCCAGCAGCTCTGACGGGGCCACCGCCGAGCAGTACTTC.

The chain carries TRBV4-2 and TRBJ2-2; D may be TRBD2 (5 bases). The CDR3 is 16 residues long. Per germline, CDR1 LGHNA and CDR2 YNFKEQ. The V gene lost 3 bases and the J gene lost 3 bases, with 14 bases spanning the gap. CDR3 in amino acids: CASSQRVGGDTGELFF. CDR3 coding DNA: TGTGCCAGCAGCCAGAGGGTGGGTGGGGACACCGGGGAGCTGTTTTTT.

Regarding this clone: The junction shows a germline mismatch at one end, possibly a read error. CDR3 coding DNA: TGTGCCACCAGTGACCCTGACAGGGCAAGCTTC. Translating gives CATSDPDRASF. This chain links TRBV24-1 with TRBJ1-2; TRBD1 agrees at 7 bases. The CDR3 sequence is 11 residues long. CDR1 and CDR2 (germline): KGHDR, SFDVKD.

This chain joins TRBV3-1 (or the pseudogene TRBV3-2) and TRBJ1-1; D is undetermined. Deletions cut 3 bases from V and 5 bases from J, with 10 bases between. The CDR3 is made up of 13 amino acids. CDR1 and CDR2 (germline): LGHDT, YNNKEL (reference sequence). CDR3 bases: TGTGCCAGCAGCCAGGGTAAGTGGACTGAAGCTTTCTTT. Amino acids: CASSQGKWTEAFF.

This clone was found once. V is TRBV2 and J is TRBJ1-1; no definite D call. V was trimmed by 1 base and J by 5 bases, leaving 11 bases between them. This CDR3 comprises 14 residues. Germline assignment: CDR1 SNHLY and CDR2 FYNNEI. Here the CDR3 reads CASSEVGAPTEAFF. DNA of the CDR3: TGTGCCAGCAGTGAAGTGGGCGCTCCTACTGAAGCTTTCTTT. The full variable domain, with the rest looked up from reference TRBV2 and TRBJ1-1, is EPEVTQTPSHQVTQMGQEVILRCVPISNHLYFYWYRQILGQKVEFLVSFYNNEISEKSEIFDDQFSVERPDGSNFTLKIRSTKLEDSAMYFCASSEVGAPTEAFFGQGTRLTVV.

The chain has TRBV6-6 and TRBJ2-6; D may be TRBD1 (5 bases). This CDR3 spans 15 amino acids. V was clipped by 6 bases and J by 4 bases, with 13 bases between them. CDR1 is MNHNY, CDR2 SVGAGI, per germline (reference sequence). The CDR3 region is CASSEQVSGANVLTF. The CDR3 nucleotides read TGTGCCAGCAGCGAACAGGTCTCCGGGGCCAACGTCCTGACTTTC.